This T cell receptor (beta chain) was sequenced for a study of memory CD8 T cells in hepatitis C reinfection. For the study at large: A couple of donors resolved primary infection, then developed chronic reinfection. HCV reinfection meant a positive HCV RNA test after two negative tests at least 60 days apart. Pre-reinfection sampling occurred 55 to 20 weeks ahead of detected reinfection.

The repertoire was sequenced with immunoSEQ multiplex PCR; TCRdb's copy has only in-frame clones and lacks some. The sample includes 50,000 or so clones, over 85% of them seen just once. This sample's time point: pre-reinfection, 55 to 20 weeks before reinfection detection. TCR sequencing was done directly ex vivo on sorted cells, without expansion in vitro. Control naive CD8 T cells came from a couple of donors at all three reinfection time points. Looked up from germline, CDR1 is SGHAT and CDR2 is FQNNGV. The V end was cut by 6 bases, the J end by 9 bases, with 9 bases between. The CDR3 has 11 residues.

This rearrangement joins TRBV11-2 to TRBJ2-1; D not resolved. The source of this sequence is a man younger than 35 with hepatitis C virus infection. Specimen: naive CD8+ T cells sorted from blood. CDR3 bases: TGTGCCAGCAGGGCTAGTAGTGAGCAGTTCTTC. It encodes CASRASSEQFF.